Listed below are T cell receptor beta chains from one sample, sequenced in a study of esophageal squamous cell carcinoma under preoperative chemotherapy. MiXCR was run by TCRdb on the PCR reads, yielding one entry per CDR3 protein. The sample lists over 25,000 distinct CDR3 sequences; 40% to 60% were seen once. The specimen was collected from a patient given preoperative chemotherapy. Receptors were obtained from a human donor with esophageal squamous cell carcinoma. The donor label of this sample is uncertain. The CDR3 runs from the conserved cysteine through the conserved F or W. D genes are given only for firm matches. Clone size, where shown, is once, few, many, or a class for clones that have expanded.

J gene,V gene,D gene,clone size,CDR3 DNA,CDR3 protein
TRBJ2-2,TRBV20-1,.,.,TGCAGTGCTAGCGACTGGGGGGCGCGGGGGAGCACCGGGGAGCTGTTTTTT,CSASDWGARGSTGELFF
TRBJ2-7,TRBV7-2,.,few,TGTGCCAGCAGCGTCCACTACGAGCAGTACTTC,CASSVHYEQYF
TRBJ2-4,TRBV7-3,.,.,TGTGCCAGCAGCCTCAACCTGGGGCGGGGAGCCGAAAACACGCAGTACTTT,CASSLNLGRGAENTQYF
TRBJ2-5,TRBV11-2,.,many,TGTGCCAGCAGCTTACGTGCCTCTGGACTCCCCGCGGGGCAAGAGACCCAGTACTTC,CASSLRASGLPAGQETQYF
TRBJ2-4,TRBV10-3,.,.,TGTGCCATCTGGGCGCGACGAGCCAAAGACATTCAGTACTTC,CAIWARRAKDIQYF
TRBJ2-3,TRBV7-9,.,.,TGTGCCAGCAGCTTCTTGTCGGGCAGTTCCGAAGATACGCAGTATTTT,CASSFLSGSSEDTQYF
TRBJ2-1,TRBV5-6,.,many,TGTGCCAGCAGCCCAGAACGGGGTATTTCGAGCAATGAGCAGTTCTTC,CASSPERGISSNEQFF
TRBJ2-7,TRBV11-3,.,.,TGTGCCAGCAGCCAATTAAGCTCCTACGAGCAGTACTTC,CASSQLSSYEQYF
TRBJ1-3,TRBV6-5,.,many,TGTGCCAGCAGTTACTCGCGGGGGTCCTCTGGAAACACCATATATTTT,CASSYSRGSSGNTIYF
TRBJ2-5,TRBV11-2,TRBD2,many,TGTGCCAGCAGCTTAGTCGCACTAGCGGGGCAAGAGACCCAGTACTTC,CASSLVALAGQETQYF
TRBJ2-3,TRBV6-1,TRBD2,.,TGTGCCAGCAGCCGGACTAGCGGGAGGGATACGCAGTATTTT,CASSRTSGRDTQYF
TRBJ2-3,TRBV7-2,.,.,TGTGCCAGCCGCGCCGCGGCGAGGGGGGCCACAAACACGCAGTATTTT,CASRAAARGATNTQYF
TRBJ2-2,TRBV12-3/TRBV12-4,TRBD2,once,TGTGCCAGCAGTTTAGCGTCCCTTAGCGGGGGAGCGAACACAGATGCGCTGTTTTTT,CASSLASLSGGANTDALFF
TRBJ1-2,TRBV6-2/TRBV6-3,TRBD1,few,TGTGCCAGCAGTCGAGACAGGGTTTTCGCTAATGGCTACACCTTC,CASSRDRVFANGYTF
TRBJ2-1,TRBV6-1,TRBD1,many,TGTGCCAGCAAAGGGACAGGGTATAATGAGCAGTTCTTC,CASKGTGYNEQFF
TRBJ2-3,TRBV12-3/TRBV12-4,TRBD2,few,TGTGCCAGCCGTACTACGAGCGGGGGGGCCACAGATACGCAGTACTTT,CASRTTSGGATDTQYF
TRBJ2-2,TRBV7-8,.,.,TGTGCCAGCCGCGGCCTCCGGGCGGCAAACACCGATACGCTGTTTTTT,CASRGLRAANTDTLFF
TRBJ2-3,TRBV24-1,TRBD2,.,TGTGCCACCAGTCCAGCGGGGATGCGGGCTTGTAGCACAGATACCCAGTATTTC,CATSPAGMRACSTDTQYF
TRBJ1-2,TRBV11-2,TRBD1,.,TGTGCCAGCAGCCTCTCGACAGGGCTCTATGGCTACACCTTC,CASSLSTGLYGYTF
TRBJ2-7,TRBV12-3/TRBV12-4,TRBD1,few,TGTGCCAGCAGTTTCGAGACAGGGCCCTACGAGCAGTACTTC,CASSFETGPYEQYF
TRBJ2-7,TRBV7-9,.,.,TGTGCCAGCAGGGGGGGCTCCTACGAGCAGTACTTC,CASRGGSYEQYF
TRBJ2-1,TRBV7-3,TRBD2,few,TGTGCCAACAGCTACCGGACTAGCGGGTACGAGCAGTTCTTC,CANSYRTSGYEQFF
TRBJ2-1,TRBV7-8,.,.,TGTGCCAGCAGCTTAGTGTCGGGGGGCACATATGCGCAGTTCTTT,CASSLVSGGTYAQFF
TRBJ2-3,TRBV7-8,.,.,TGTGCCAGCAGCAACCTAGGGCGGGGGCCCAGAAACACGCAGTACTTT,CASSNLGRGPRNTQYF
TRBJ2-7,TRBV7-2,.,.,TGTGCCAGCACGGGGCAGCGTGGCAAAGATACGCAGTACTTC,CASTGQRGKDTQYF
TRBJ2-5,TRBV5-6,TRBD1,few,TGTGCCAGCAGCGGTCCGGGACAGGGGGCCTGGGAGACCCAGTACTTC,CASSGPGQGAWETQYF
TRBJ2-5,TRBV6-5,TRBD1,many,TGTGCCAGCAGTTCAGGACAGGGTGGGGAGCAGTACTTC,CASSSGQGGEQYF
TRBJ2-1,TRBV7-8,TRBD2,medium-sized,TGTGCCAGCAGCTCGACCCTAGCGGGGGCTACAATGGAGCAGTTCTTC,CASSSTLAGATMEQFF
TRBJ2-3,TRBV7-8,.,few,TGTGCCAGCAGCCTGGGACTTTACACAGATACGCAGTATTTT,CASSLGLYTDTQYF
TRBJ1-5,TRBV6-1,.,.,TGTGCCAGCACCGAAGGACAGCTTCGACAGCCCCAGCATTTT,CASTEGQLRQPQHF
TRBJ2-5,TRBV11-3,.,.,TGTGCCAGCAGCGTGGAAGCCGGGGGAGGTGATGTAGATACCCAGTACTTC,CASSVEAGGGDVDTQYF
TRBJ2-1,TRBV7-2,.,.,TGTGCCAGCACCTTTAGTTCAGATGCGCAGTTCTTC,CASTFSSDAQFF
TRBJ2-7,TRBV7-2,.,many,TGTGCCAGTGCGCGTGGACGGCTGGGGAGCGAGCAGTACTTC,CASARGRLGSEQYF
TRBJ2-4,TRBV12-3/TRBV12-4,.,.,TGTGCCAGCAGGGGGCTGGGGGGCAAAAACACGCAGTACTTT,CASRGLGGKNTQYF
TRBJ2-3,TRBV6-2/TRBV6-3,.,many,TGTGCCAGCAGTTACACCAACTTGGATACGCAGTATTTT,CASSYTNLDTQYF
TRBJ2-7,TRBV27,TRBD1,many,TGTGCCAGCAGTTTATCCCGGGACAGACTCTACGAGCAGTACTTC,CASSLSRDRLYEQYF
TRBJ2-7,TRBV12-3/TRBV12-4,.,.,TGTGCCAGCAGACTGGCCAACTACGAGCAGTACTTC,CASRLANYEQYF
TRBJ2-1,TRBV12-3/TRBV12-4,TRBD2,few,TGTGCCAGCAGTTTGGGTTATAGCGGGGAATACAATGAGCAGTTCTTC,CASSLGYSGEYNEQFF
TRBJ2-5,TRBV5-8,TRBD2,.,TGTGCCAGCACCCTCCTAGCGGGGGGGCTTAATGAGCAGTACTTC,CASTLLAGGLNEQYF
TRBJ1-2,TRBV20-1,TRBD1,.,TGCAGTGCTAGAGATTCCGGGACAGCGTTTAACTATGGCTACACCTTC,CSARDSGTAFNYGYTF
TRBJ2-3,TRBV6-1,.,.,TGTGGCGGCAGGGCGGGGCGAGCCGACAACACGCAGTATTTC,CGGRAGRADNTQYF
TRBJ2-3,TRBV11-1,TRBD1,many,TGTGCCAGCAGCCAACGACAGGGGGGAACCGCAGATACGCAGTATTTT,CASSQRQGGTADTQYF
TRBJ2-7,TRBV6-2/TRBV6-3,.,many,TGTGCCAGCAGTTACTCGCTGAACTACGAGCAGTACTTC,CASSYSLNYEQYF
TRBJ2-5,TRBV5-4,.,many,TGTGCCAGCAGCTTGGTTCGGTCCGTTGGGGGGCAAGAGACCCAGTACTTC,CASSLVRSVGGQETQYF